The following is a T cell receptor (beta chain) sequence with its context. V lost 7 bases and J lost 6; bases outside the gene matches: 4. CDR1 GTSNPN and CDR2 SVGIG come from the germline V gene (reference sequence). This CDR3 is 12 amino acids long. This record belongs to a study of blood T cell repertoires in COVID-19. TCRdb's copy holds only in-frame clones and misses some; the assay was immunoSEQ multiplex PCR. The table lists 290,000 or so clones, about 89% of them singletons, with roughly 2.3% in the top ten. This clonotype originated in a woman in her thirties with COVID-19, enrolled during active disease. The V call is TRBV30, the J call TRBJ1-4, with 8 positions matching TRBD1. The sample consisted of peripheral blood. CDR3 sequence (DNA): TGTGCCTCAGGGGGCGCTTATGAAAAACTGTTTTTT. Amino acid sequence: CASGGAYEKLFF.